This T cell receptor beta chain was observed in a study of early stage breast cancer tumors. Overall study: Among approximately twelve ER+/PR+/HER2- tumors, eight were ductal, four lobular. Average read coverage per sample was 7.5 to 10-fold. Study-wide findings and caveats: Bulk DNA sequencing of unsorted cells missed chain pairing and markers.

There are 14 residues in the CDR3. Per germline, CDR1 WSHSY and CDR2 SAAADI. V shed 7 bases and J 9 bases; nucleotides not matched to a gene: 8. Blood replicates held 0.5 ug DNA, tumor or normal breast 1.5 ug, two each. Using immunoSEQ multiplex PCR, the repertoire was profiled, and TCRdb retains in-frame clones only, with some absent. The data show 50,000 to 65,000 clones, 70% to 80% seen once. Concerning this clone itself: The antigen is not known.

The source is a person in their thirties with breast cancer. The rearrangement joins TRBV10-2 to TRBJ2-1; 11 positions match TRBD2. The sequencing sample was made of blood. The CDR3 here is CASNVAGGHSEQFF. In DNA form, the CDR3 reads TGCGCCAGCAATGTAGCGGGAGGGCACTCTGAGCAGTTCTTC.